This section outlines one T cell receptor beta chain sequence together with its context. Profiling relied on immunoSEQ multiplex PCR, and the TCRdb table lists in-frame clones only, not all of them. Of about 160,000 clones in the sample, approximately 84% were seen once. The data belong to a study of cytotoxic CD8 clonotypes in ibrutinib-treated CLL. The CDR3 contains 14 residues. J gave up 4 bases and V 8 bases, and 10 bases lay outside the gene matches. Germline V lookup: CDR1 LNHDA, CDR2 SQIVND (reference sequence). The source is a human donor with chronic lymphocytic leukemia. The chain recombines TRBV19 with TRBJ2-5; 7 bases map to TRBD1. The sample was PBMCs, taken after 24 months of ibrutinib treatment. This CDR3 reads CASSRQGWGETQYF. The CDR3, as DNA: TGTGCCAGTTCCCGACAGGGTTGGGGAGAGACCCAGTACTTC.